This T cell receptor (beta chain) was documented in a study of T cells in Graves' hyperthyroidism and ophthalmopathy. Concerning this clonotype: Its target is not known.

Using RNA transcripts as the source, TCR beta CDR3 regions were amplified. Primed by the HTBI set, a first-round RT-PCR was run on the TCR CDR3. From the multiplex PCR reads, TCRdb called clonotypes with MiXCR, one entry per CDR3 protein. The data contain about 560,000 distinct CDR3 sequences, 15% to 19% of them singletons. Points from the study as a whole: Peripheral blood also featured most of the thyroid clonotypes expanded above 0.001.

The hyperthyroidism patients had all been newly diagnosed, and their disease duration was under 2 months. Their ages ranged from 18 to 65 years. The CDR3 runs 14 residues. The trim removed 6 bases at V and 6 bases at J, leaving 7 bases unmatched. Per germline, CDR1 SEHNR and CDR2 FQNEAQ (reference sequence). Sequenced material: blood. V usage is TRBV7-9 and J usage is TRBJ1-2; 10 bases are shared with TRBD1. The receptor was derived from a woman in her 30s with Graves' hyperthyroidism. The CDR3 bases are TGTGCCAGCAGAGACTCCGGGACAGGGGATGGCTACACCTTC. This codes for CASRDSGTGDGYTF. Combining the CDR3 with reference TRBV7-9 and TRBJ1-2 gives the whole variable domain DTGVSQNPRHKITKRGQNVTFRCDPISEHNRLYWYRQTLGQGPEFLTYFQNEAQLEKSRLLSDRFSAERPKGSFSTLEIQRTEQGDSAMYLCASRDSGTGDGYTFGSGTRLTVV.